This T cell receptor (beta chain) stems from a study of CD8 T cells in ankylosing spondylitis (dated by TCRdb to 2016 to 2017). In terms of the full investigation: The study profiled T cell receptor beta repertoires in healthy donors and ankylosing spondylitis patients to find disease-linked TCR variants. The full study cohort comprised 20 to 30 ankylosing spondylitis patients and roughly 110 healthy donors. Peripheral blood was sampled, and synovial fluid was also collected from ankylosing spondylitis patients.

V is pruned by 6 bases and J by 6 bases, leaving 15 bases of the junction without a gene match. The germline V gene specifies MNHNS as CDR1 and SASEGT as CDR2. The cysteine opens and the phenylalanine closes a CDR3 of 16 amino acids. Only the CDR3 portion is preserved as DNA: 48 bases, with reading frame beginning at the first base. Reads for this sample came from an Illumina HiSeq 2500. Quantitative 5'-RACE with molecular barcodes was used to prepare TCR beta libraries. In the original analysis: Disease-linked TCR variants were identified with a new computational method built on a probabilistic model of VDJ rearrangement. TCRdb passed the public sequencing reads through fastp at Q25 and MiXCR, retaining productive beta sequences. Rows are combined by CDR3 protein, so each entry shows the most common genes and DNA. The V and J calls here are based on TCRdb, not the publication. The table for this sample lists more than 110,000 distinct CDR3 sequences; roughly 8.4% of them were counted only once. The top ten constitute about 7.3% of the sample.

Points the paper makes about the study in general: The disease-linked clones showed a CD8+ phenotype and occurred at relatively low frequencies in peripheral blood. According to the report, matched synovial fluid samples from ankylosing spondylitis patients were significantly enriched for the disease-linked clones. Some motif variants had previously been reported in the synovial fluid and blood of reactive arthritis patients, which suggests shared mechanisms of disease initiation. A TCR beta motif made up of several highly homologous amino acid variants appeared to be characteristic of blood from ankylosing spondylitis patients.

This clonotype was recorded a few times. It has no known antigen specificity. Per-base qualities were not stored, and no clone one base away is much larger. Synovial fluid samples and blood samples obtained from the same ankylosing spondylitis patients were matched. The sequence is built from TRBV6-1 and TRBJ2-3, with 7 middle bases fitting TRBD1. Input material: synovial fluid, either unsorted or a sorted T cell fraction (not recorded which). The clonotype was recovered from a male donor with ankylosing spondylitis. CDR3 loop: CASRGTVSGRSDTQYF. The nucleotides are TGTGCCAGCAGGGGGACAGTCTCAGGGAGATCGGATACGCAGTATTTT.